The 11 T cell receptor beta chains in this list originate from one sample, sequenced in a study of control samples from healthy donors and cancer patients. Some clones are missing from TCRdb's copy, which holds only in-frame ones; the method was immunoSEQ multiplex PCR. The sample has some 130,000 clones, around 90% seen once. The sample taken for sequencing was blood. All receptors derive from a man between 35 and 55 years old in good health.

The chain uses TRBV4-1 and TRBJ1-2, with D possibly matching TRBD1 (5 bases). The V end lost 1 base, the J end lost 4 bases, and 28 bases lay between the germline ends. The CDR3 has 20 amino acids. CDR1 is MGHRA, CDR2 YSYEKL, per germline. The CDR3 DNA sequence: TGCGCCAGCAGCCAAGTCCGGGGGGGTGATGCAGGACTTCCACTCTATGGCTACACCTTC. It encodes CASSQVRGGDAGLPLYGYTF.

V usage is TRBV7-9 and J usage is TRBJ2-5, with 8 bases that match TRBD2. Germline V gives CDR1 SEHNR, CDR2 FQNEAQ (reference sequence). V lost 5 bases and J lost 5; bases outside the gene matches: 7. The CDR3 runs to 14 residues. The CDR3 DNA is TGTGCCAGCAGCGAAGCGGGGGCGGGTGAGACCCAGTACTTC. Translation: CASSEAGAGETQYF.

This chain connects TRBV27 to TRBJ1-4; D gene unclear. Trimming pared 1 base from V and 8 bases from J, leaving 11 bases between. The germline gives CDR1 MNHEY, CDR2 SMNVEV (reference sequence). CDR3 length: 14 amino acids. CDR3 sequence: CASSLFSGSEKLFF. The CDR3 DNA is TGTGCCAGCAGTTTATTCTCGGGGAGCGAAAAACTGTTTTTT.

The genes are TRBV6-4 and TRBJ1-1; the D gene is possibly TRBD1 (5 bases). Germline assignment: CDR1 MRHNA and CDR2 SNTAGT. The CDR3 is made up of 13 amino acids. The V end lost 3 bases, the J end lost 5 bases, and 10 bases lay between the germline ends. The CDR3 DNA reads TGTGCCAGCAGTGAATGGGGGGGGACTGAAGCTTTCTTT. Protein product: CASSEWGGTEAFF.

In this sample, this clone turned up once. The chain employs TRBV25-1 and TRBJ1-2; the D gene is possibly TRBD1 (5 bases). CDR1 MGHDK and CDR2 SYGVNS come from the germline V gene. This CDR3 spans 14 amino acids. Trimming stripped 0 bases from V and 4 bases from J, with 9 bases between. CDR3 region: CASSEYTGSYGYTF. CDR3 nucleotides: TGTGCCAGCAGTGAATATACAGGCTCCTATGGCTACACCTTC.

This chain uses TRBV30 with TRBJ1-6; D possibly corresponds to TRBD1 (5 bases). Germline CDR1 GTSNPN, CDR2 SVGIG (reference sequence). The CDR3 totals 13 residues. Between the trimmed V and J ends, which lost 5 bases and 3 bases, there was a span of 8 bases. The CDR3 here is CAWGGDYNSPLHF. Written as DNA, the CDR3 is TGTGCCTGGGGGGGAGACTATAATTCACCCCTCCACTTT.

This clone was observed a single time. This rearrangement joins TRBV2 to TRBJ1-1; D unresolved. The CDR3 is 13 residues long. Germline V lookup: CDR1 SNHLY, CDR2 FYNNEI. The V gene lost 6 bases and the J gene lost 2 bases, with 10 bases spanning the gap. CDR3 DNA sequence: TGTGCCAGCAGCCTGGGCACCAACACTGAAGCTTTCTTT. Its translation is CASSLGTNTEAFF.

This chain links TRBV20-1 with TRBJ2-7; TRBD2 is a possible D gene (5 bases). Germline CDR1 reads DFQATT; CDR2 reads SNEGSKA (reference sequence). The CDR3 consists of 14 residues. The V end lost 3 bases, the J end lost 2 bases, and 14 bases lay between the germline ends. The CDR3 spells CSASASADPYEQYF. CDR3 in DNA: TGCAGTGCTAGTGCCTCAGCGGATCCCTACGAGCAGTACTTC.

This clone was recorded at least ten times. The V gene is TRBV7-2, the J gene TRBJ2-7; D might be TRBD2 (5 bases). V lost 3 bases, J lost 7 bases, and 13 bases lay in between. The CDR3 consists of 13 residues. The germline V gene has CDR1 SGHTA and CDR2 FQGNSA. CDR3 DNA: TGTGCCAGCAGCTTGGCCTTGAGAGGGGAGCAGTACTTC. It is translated as CASSLALRGEQYF.

The genes are TRBV1 and TRBJ2-5; the table calls TRBD1, which could not be checked here. TRBV1 is annotated as a pseudogene. CDR3 length: 16 amino acids. The CDR3 spells CTSSQPGTEVLETQYF. Here the CDR3 DNA reads TGCACCAGCAGCCAACCAGGGACAGAGGTTCTAGAGACCCAGTACTTC.

The chain employs TRBV9 and TRBJ2-1, with unresolved D. The CDR3 has 15 residues. V dropped 2 bases and J dropped 5 bases, with 14 bases sitting between them. Germline V gene data show CDR1 as SGDLS and CDR2 as YYNGEE. CDR3 in DNA: TGTGCCAGCAGCGTCAGTAGGACCGAAGACAATGAGCAGTTCTTC. This codes for CASSVSRTEDNEQFF.